This TCR beta chain was captured by sequencing in a study of blood T cell repertoires in COVID-19. This clone was counted only a few times. Sequencing used immunoSEQ multiplex PCR; TCRdb keeps in-frame clones, though not all of them. The sample shows approximately 500,000 clones, about 88% of them seen only once. Per germline, CDR1 SGHDN and CDR2 FVKESK. This CDR3 comprises 13 residues. V lost 2 bases, J lost 4 bases, and 1 base stayed unmatched. The V gene is TRBV14, the J gene TRBJ1-1, with 7 bases lining up with TRBD1. The sequencing sample was made of peripheral blood. The TCR comes from a young man with COVID-19, enrolled during active disease. The chain's CDR3 is CASSQYRGTEAFF. CDR3 DNA sequence: TGTGCCAGCAGCCAATACAGGGGCACTGAAGCTTTCTTT. The full variable domain, with the rest looked up from reference TRBV14 and TRBJ1-1, is EAGVTQFPSHSVIEKGQTVTLRCDPISGHDNLYWYRRVMGKEIKFLLHFVKESKQDESGMPNNRFLAERTGGTYSTLKVQPAELEDSGVYFCASSQYRGTEAFFGQGTRLTVV.